This T cell receptor beta chain comes out of a study of glioma-infiltrating T cells. This clonotype has just a few counts. The iRepertoire nested amplicon-rescue multiplex PCR amplified TCR alpha and beta CDR3s from RNA. TCRdb reprocessed the multiplex PCR reads with MiXCR, giving one entry per CDR3 protein. The table lists some 150,000 distinct CDR3 sequences, roughly 43% of them singletons. The clonotype comes from a human donor with low-grade glioma or glioblastoma, undergoing nonglioma brain surgery, or in good health (not recorded which). Sequences were obtained from glioma tissue, nonneoplastic brain tissue, or PBMCs (not recorded which).

CDR3 nucleotides: TGTGCCAGCAGCTTAACCCTAGCGGCCTACAATGAGCAGTTCTTC. Amino acid sequence: CASSLTLAAYNEQFF. The chain carries TRBV7-3 and TRBJ2-1; the match to TRBD2 covers 7 bases. Germline trimming cut 0 bases from V and 2 bases from J; bases unmatched to any gene: 1. The CDR3 has 15 amino acids. Germline CDR1 is SGHTA and CDR2 is FQGTGA.